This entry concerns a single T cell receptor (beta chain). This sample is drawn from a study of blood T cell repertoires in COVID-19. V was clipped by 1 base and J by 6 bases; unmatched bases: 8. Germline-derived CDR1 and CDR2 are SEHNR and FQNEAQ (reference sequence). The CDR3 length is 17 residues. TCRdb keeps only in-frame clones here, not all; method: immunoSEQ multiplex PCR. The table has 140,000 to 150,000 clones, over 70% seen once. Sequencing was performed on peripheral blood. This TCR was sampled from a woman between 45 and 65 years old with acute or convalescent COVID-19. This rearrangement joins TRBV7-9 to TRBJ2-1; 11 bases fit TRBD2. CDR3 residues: CASSLDVGTSGTNEQFF. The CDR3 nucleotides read TGTGCCAGCAGCTTAGATGTTGGGACTAGCGGTACCAATGAGCAGTTCTTC. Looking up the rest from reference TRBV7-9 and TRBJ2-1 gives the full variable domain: DTGVSQNPRHKITKRGQNVTFRCDPISEHNRLYWYRQTLGQGPEFLTYFQNEAQLEKSRLLSDRFSAERPKGSFSTLEIQRTEQGDSAMYLCASSLDVGTSGTNEQFFGPGTRLTVL.